This T cell receptor (beta chain) was found in a study of CD8+CD57+ T cells in acquired aplastic anemia. Overall study findings and caveats: Levels of CD8+ Simpson's diversity were not significantly distinct in patients versus controls.

Germline CDR1 and CDR2: LNHDA and SQIVND (reference sequence). The CDR3 contains 13 residues. Points on this clonotype: Its antigen is unknown. Its ends do not fully match the called genes, so a read error is possible.

Patients sequenced had flow cytometry evidence of CD8+CD57+ cell expansion. Profiling of TCR beta VDJ combinations and CDR3 sequences used genomic DNA as template. TCRdb re-analysed the reads in MiXCR, keeping a single row per CDR3 protein. The sample consists of under 350,000 distinct CDR3 sequences, 56% of them appearing once. The sample was sorted CD4+, CD8+, or CD8+CD57+ T cells (not recorded which) from PBMCs. The chain has TRBV19 and TRBJ2-7; D is unresolved. This TCR was sampled from a human donor with aplastic anemia. The CDR3 nucleotides are TGTGCCAGTAGTATAACCGCACAGTACGGGCAGTACTTC. This gives the protein CASSITAQYGQYF.